These 20 T cell receptor beta chains share one sample of origin, sequenced in a study of cytomegalovirus exposure and HLA in healthy donors. Only in-frame clones appear in the TCRdb table, and some are missing; sequencing was by immunoSEQ multiplex PCR. The sample records 130,000 to 150,000 clones, over 80% being singletons. Sequenced sample: PBMCs. Every receptor here comes from a man between 18 and 29 years old in good health and CMV-seropositive.

This clone was detected many times. The rearrangement links TRBV7-6 to TRBJ1-5, with TRBD1 matching over 7 bases. Looked up from germline, CDR1 is SGHVS and CDR2 is FNYEAQ. This CDR3 region has 14 residues. V lost 10 bases, J lost 1 base, and 7 bases stayed unmatched. The CDR3 DNA reads as TGTGCCACGTCGACAGGGAGGAGCAATCAGCCCCAGCATTTT. It encodes CATSTGRSNQPQHF.

CDR3 bases: TGTGCCAGCAGTGAAGCGGGGACACCGAGCTCTGGAAACACCATATATTTT. Translation gives CASSEAGTPSSGNTIYF. V is TRBV6-1 and J is TRBJ1-3; tentative D call: TRBD1 (6 bases). V gave up 0 bases and J gave up 0 bases, with 12 bases separating them. The CDR3 length is 17 residues. CDR1 MNHNS and CDR2 SASEGT come from the germline V gene.

J is TRBJ1-3 and V is TRBV10-3; D call uncertain. Germline V gene sequence: CDR1 ENHRY, CDR2 SYGVKD. CDR3 size: 13 residues. The V and J ends lost 8 bases and 0 bases respectively, with 8 bases between them. The CDR3 DNA follows: TGTGCCATCGGCTCCCACTCTGGAAACACCATATATTTT. Translation: CAIGSHSGNTIYF.

This clone was seen only once. The chain couples TRBV19 to TRBJ1-1; 8 bases fit TRBD1. The germline V gene encodes CDR1 LNHDA and CDR2 SQIVND (reference sequence). The V gene end was trimmed by 4 bases and the J gene end by 0 bases; junction bases not matched to a gene: 10. This CDR3 is built from 17 residues. CDR3 sequence (DNA): TGTGCCAGTAGTAGGGCCCCGTGGACAGGGATGAACACTGAAGCTTTCTTT. It yields the protein CASSRAPWTGMNTEAFF.

A word on this clone: Other DNA sequences from this sample encode an identical CDR3 as well. The V and J genes are TRBV5-1 and TRBJ1-6; D call uncertain. V was shortened by 0 bases and J by 0 bases, with 10 bases between the two germline ends. Germline V lookup: CDR1 SGHRS, CDR2 YFSETQ. The CDR3 spans 17 residues. Here the CDR3 reads CASSLEPLSSYNSPLHF. CDR3 nucleotide sequence: TGCGCCAGCAGCTTGGAGCCCTTAAGCTCCTATAATTCACCCCTCCACTTT.

This sequence joins TRBV4-1 and TRBJ1-2; D not certain. The CDR3 consists of 15 residues. CDR1 is MGHRA, CDR2 YSYEKL, per germline. Trimming cost V 2 bases and J 2 bases, with 12 bases left between them. CDR3 amino acids: CASSQRPQENYGYTF. For the CDR3, the DNA is TGCGCCAGCAGCCAAAGGCCCCAGGAAAACTATGGCTACACCTTC.

To note about this clone: This specimen includes other DNA sequences encoding the same CDR3. CDR3 sequence: CASSFSGDQPQHF. CDR3 DNA: TGTGCCAGCAGTTTTTCGGGGGATCAGCCCCAGCATTTT. The rearrangement uses TRBV27 and TRBJ1-5; the D gene is possibly TRBD1 (5 bases). CDR3 length equals 13 residues. V was clipped by 3 bases and J by 5 bases, with 8 bases between them. The germline gives CDR1 MNHEY, CDR2 SMNVEV (reference sequence).

The rearrangement joins TRBV6-1 to TRBJ1-1, with D possibly being TRBD1 (5 bases). Trimming took 4 bases from V and 7 from J, leaving 10 bases between them. This CDR3 contains 12 residues. Germline V gives CDR1 MNHNS, CDR2 SASEGT. For the CDR3, the DNA is TGTGCCAGCAGTGTCAGGGTGAATGAAGCTTTCTTT. Its protein product is CASSVRVNEAFF.

This clone appeared a single time. The chain couples TRBV15 to TRBJ2-2; tentative D call: TRBD1 (6 bases). V gave up 6 bases and J gave up 7 bases, with 18 bases separating them. Germline-derived CDR1 and CDR2 are LNHNV and YYDKDF (reference sequence). The CDR3 spans 15 residues. CDR3 DNA sequence: TGTGCCACCAGAGACTCAGGGGACGGTGGCGGGGAGCTGTTTTTT. It codes for CATRDSGDGGGELFF.

The chain couples TRBV4-1 to TRBJ1-4; a weak D match, TRBD1 (5 bases). The germline gives CDR1 MGHRA, CDR2 YSYEKL. The CDR3 sequence is 15 residues long. Trimming shortened V by 8 bases and J by 1 base, and 14 bases separated the two germline ends. The CDR3 DNA is TGCGCCAGCCAAAGGGCGGGGCGAACTAATGAAAAACTGTTTTTT. Residues: CASQRAGRTNEKLFF.

The count of this clone is one. This chain joins TRBV19 and TRBJ2-2; 9 bases fit TRBD1. V lost 5 bases to trimming and J lost 5 bases; unmatched junction nucleotides: 12. From germline, CDR1 is LNHDA and CDR2 SQIVND (reference sequence). The length of the CDR3 is 17 residues. The CDR3 loop reads CASSPPEGQGITGELFF. The DNA of the CDR3 is TGTGCCAGTAGTCCACCCGAGGGACAGGGAATAACCGGGGAGCTGTTTTTT.

The chain links TRBV5-5 to TRBJ1-1; 8 bases line up with TRBD1. This CDR3 is built from 13 residues. Germline CDR1 SGHKS, CDR2 YYEKEE (reference sequence). Trimming removed 5 bases from V and 4 bases from J; junction bases left unmatched: 4. CDR3 coding DNA: TGTGCCAGCAGTTCTACAGGGGGCACTGAAGCTTTCTTT. It is translated as CASSSTGGTEAFF. Looking up the rest from reference TRBV5-5 and TRBJ1-1 gives the full variable domain: DAGVTQSPTHLIKTRGQQVTLRCSPISGHKSVSWYQQVLGQGPQFIFQYYEKEERGRGNFPDRFSARQFPNYSSELNVNALLLGDSALYLCASSSTGGTEAFFGQGTRLTVV.

The V and J genes are TRBV7-9 and TRBJ1-1; D is ambiguous. The CDR3 runs to 16 residues. Germline V gene lookup returns CDR1 SEHNR and CDR2 FQNEAQ (reference sequence). V was pared by 5 bases and J by 11 bases, with 27 bases between. This CDR3 is CASSQTRGSPALKAFF. CDR3 nucleotide sequence: TGTGCCAGCAGCCAAACTCGCGGAAGTCCGGCACTGAAGGCTTTCTTT.

J is TRBJ1-2 and V is TRBV28; 8 bases map to TRBD1. Trimming at V came to 3 bases and at J to 8 bases, leaving 11 bases not matched to a gene. The CDR3 extends over 15 amino acids. Germline V CDR1 and CDR2: MDHEN, SYDVKM. CDR3 bases: TGTGCCAGCAGTTTGCTCACAGGGGGAATAAGCGGCTACACCTTC. It specifies CASSLLTGGISGYTF.

V and J are TRBV27 and TRBJ2-7, with 7 bases fitting TRBD1. The V and J ends lost 6 bases and 5 bases, in that order; junction bases with no gene match: 10. The CDR3 length is 14 residues. Germline values: CDR1 MNHEY, CDR2 SMNVEV (reference sequence). The CDR3 loop is CASSPTTGWNEQYF. The CDR3 DNA sequence: TGTGCCAGCAGCCCAACGACAGGGTGGAACGAGCAGTACTTC.

The chain uses TRBV11-2 and TRBJ2-1; 8 bases map to TRBD1. The CDR3 totals 15 residues. The germline V gene has CDR1 SGHAT and CDR2 FQNNGV. V lost 5 bases, J lost 2 bases, and 5 bases stayed unmatched. The CDR3 DNA follows: TGTGCCAGCAGCCCCCGGGACAGGCCCTACAATGAGCAGTTCTTC. This gives the protein CASSPRDRPYNEQFF. Variable domain in full (rest from reference TRBV11-2 and TRBJ2-1): EAGVAQSPRYKIIEKRQSVAFWCNPISGHATLYWYQQILGQGPKLLIQFQNNGVVDDSQLPKDRFSAERLKGVDSTLKIQPAKLEDSAVYLCASSPRDRPYNEQFFGPGTRLTVL.

The genes are TRBV25-1 and TRBJ1-3; tentatively, D is TRBD1 (6 bases). Germline assignment: CDR1 MGHDK and CDR2 SYGVNS. V lost 6 bases and J 9 bases, leaving 27 bases between the germline ends. The CDR3 sequence is 17 residues long. The CDR3, as DNA: TGTGCCAGCAGCTCGGCGGGGGCGCGGAGAGGAAGAGGCACCATATATTTT. It encodes CASSSAGARRGRGTIYF.

V and J are TRBV6-5 and TRBJ2-5; D gene unclear. The V gene lost 2 bases and the J gene lost 5 bases, with 6 bases spanning the gap. The germline V gene has CDR1 MNHEY and CDR2 SVGAGI. The CDR3 contains 12 residues. The CDR3 DNA is TGTGCCAGCAGTTACCGCCGGGAGACCCAGTACTTC. Its translation is CASSYRRETQYF.

The chain couples TRBV25-1 to TRBJ2-2; no reliable D call. The CDR3 has 14 residues. Germline-derived CDR1 and CDR2 are MGHDK and SYGVNS. Trimming cost V 1 base and J 7 bases, with 10 bases left between them. In DNA form, the CDR3 reads TGTGCCAGCAGTGAATCTTTGGAGAGCGGGGAGCTGTTTTTT. Amino acid sequence: CASSESLESGELFF. The complete variable domain, with remaining parts taken from reference TRBV25-1 and TRBJ2-2, reads EADIYQTPRYLVIGTGKKITLECSQTMGHDKMYWYQQDPGMELHLIHYSYGVNSTEKGDLSSESTVSRIRTEHFPLTLESARPSHTSQYLCASSESLESGELFFGEGSRLTVL.

The rearrangement joins TRBV5-6 to TRBJ1-4, with D uncertain. V lost 3 bases and J 8 bases, leaving 14 bases between the germline ends. The CDR3 extends over 14 amino acids. Germline assignment: CDR1 SGHDT and CDR2 YYEEEE. In DNA form, the CDR3 reads TGTGCCAGCAGCTCCGGTACTCTTGAAGAAAAACTGTTTTTT. Translation: CASSSGTLEEKLFF. Variable domain in full (rest from reference TRBV5-6 and TRBJ1-4): DAGVTQSPTHLIKTRGQQVTLRCSPKSGHDTVSWYQQALGQGPQFIFQYYEEEERQRGNFPDRFSGHQFPNYSSELNVNALLLGDSALYLCASSSGTLEEKLFFGSGTQLSVL.